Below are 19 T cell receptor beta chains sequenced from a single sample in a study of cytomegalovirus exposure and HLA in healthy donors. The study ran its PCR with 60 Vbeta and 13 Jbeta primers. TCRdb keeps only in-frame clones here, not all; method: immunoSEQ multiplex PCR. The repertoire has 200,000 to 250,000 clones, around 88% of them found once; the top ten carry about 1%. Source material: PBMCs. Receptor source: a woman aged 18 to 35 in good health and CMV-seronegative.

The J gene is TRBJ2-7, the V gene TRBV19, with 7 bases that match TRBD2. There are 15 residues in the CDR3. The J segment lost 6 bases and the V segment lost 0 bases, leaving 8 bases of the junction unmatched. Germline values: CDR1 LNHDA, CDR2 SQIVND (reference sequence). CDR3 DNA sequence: TGTGCCAGTAGTATAGAGTTAACGACTAGCTCCGAGCAGTACTTC. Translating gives CASSIELTTSSEQYF.

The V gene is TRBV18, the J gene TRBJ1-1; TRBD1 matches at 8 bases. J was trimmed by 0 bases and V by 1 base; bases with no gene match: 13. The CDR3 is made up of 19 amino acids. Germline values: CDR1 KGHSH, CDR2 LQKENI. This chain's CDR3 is CASSPLHRTGLFMNTEAFF. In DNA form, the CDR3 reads TGTGCCAGCTCACCACTGCACCGGACAGGGCTTTTCATGAACACTGAAGCTTTCTTT.

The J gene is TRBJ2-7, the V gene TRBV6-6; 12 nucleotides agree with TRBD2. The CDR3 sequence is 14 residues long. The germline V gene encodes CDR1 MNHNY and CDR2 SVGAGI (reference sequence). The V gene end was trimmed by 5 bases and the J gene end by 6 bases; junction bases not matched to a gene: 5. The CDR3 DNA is TGTGCCAGCAGTGTGACTAGCGGGAGCGCCGAGCAGTACTTC. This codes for CASSVTSGSAEQYF.

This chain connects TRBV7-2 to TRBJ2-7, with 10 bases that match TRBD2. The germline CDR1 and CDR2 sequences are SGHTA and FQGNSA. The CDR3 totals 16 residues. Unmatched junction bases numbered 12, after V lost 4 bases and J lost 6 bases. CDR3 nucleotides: TGTGCCAGCAGCTCTCAGCCTAGCGGGAGAGGGAGCGAGCAGTACTTC. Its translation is CASSSQPSGRGSEQYF.

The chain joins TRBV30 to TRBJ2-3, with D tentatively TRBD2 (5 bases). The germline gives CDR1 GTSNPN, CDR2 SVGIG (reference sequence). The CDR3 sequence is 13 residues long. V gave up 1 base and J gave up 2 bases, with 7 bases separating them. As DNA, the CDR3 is TGTGCCTGGAGTGCCCGGGACACAGATACGCAGTATTTT. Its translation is CAWSARDTDTQYF.

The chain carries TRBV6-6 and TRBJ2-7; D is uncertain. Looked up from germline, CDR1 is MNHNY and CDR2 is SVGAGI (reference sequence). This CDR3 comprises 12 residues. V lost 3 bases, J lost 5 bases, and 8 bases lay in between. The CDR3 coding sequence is TGTGCCAGCAGTTATCGTGCTAACGAGCAGTACTTC. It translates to CASSYRANEQYF.

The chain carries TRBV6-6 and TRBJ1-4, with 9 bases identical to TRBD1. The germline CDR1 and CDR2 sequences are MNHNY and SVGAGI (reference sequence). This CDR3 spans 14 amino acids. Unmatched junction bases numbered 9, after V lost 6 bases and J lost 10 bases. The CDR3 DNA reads TGTGCCAGCAGGGAACAGGGGGCGCTACGAAAACTGTTTTTT. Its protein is CASREQGALRKLFF.

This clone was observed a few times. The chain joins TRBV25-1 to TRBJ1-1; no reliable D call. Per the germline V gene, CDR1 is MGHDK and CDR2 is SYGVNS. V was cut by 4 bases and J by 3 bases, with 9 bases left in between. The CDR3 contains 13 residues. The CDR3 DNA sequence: TGTGCCAGCAGTGTAATCGGGGACACTGAAGCTTTCTTT. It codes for CASSVIGDTEAFF. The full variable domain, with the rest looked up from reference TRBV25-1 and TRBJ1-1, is EADIYQTPRYLVIGTGKKITLECSQTMGHDKMYWYQQDPGMELHLIHYSYGVNSTEKGDLSSESTVSRIRTEHFPLTLESARPSHTSQYLCASSVIGDTEAFFGQGTRLTVV.

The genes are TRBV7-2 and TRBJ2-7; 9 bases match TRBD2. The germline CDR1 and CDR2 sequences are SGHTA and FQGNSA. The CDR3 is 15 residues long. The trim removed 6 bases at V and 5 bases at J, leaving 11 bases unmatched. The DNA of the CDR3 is TGTGCCAGCAGATACTTAGCGGGAGTGGGGCACGAGCAGTACTTC. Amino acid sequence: CASRYLAGVGHEQYF.

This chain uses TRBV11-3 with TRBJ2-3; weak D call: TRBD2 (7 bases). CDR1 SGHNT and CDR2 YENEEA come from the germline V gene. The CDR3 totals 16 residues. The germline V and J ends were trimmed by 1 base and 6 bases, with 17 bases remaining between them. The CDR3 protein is CASSLGGASGQDTQYF. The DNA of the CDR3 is TGTGCCAGCAGCTTAGGGGGGGCTAGCGGACAGGATACGCAGTATTTT.

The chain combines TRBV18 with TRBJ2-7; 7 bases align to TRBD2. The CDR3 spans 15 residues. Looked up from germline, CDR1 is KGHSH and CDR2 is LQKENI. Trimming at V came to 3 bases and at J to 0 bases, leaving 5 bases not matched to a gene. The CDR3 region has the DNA TGTGCCAGCTCACCCCTAGGCGGGGGCTCCTACGAGCAGTACTTC. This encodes CASSPLGGGSYEQYF.

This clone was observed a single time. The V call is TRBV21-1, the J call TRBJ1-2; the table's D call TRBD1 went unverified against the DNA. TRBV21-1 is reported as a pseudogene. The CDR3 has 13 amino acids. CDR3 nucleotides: TGTGCCAGCAGCAAAGGACAGAACTATGGCTACACCTTC. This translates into CASSKGQNYGYTF.

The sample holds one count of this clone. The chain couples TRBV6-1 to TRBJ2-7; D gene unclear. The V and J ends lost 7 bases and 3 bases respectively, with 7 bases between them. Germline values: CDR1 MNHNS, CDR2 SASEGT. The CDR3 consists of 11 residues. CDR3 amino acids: CASMQFYEQYF. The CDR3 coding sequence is TGTGCCAGCATGCAGTTCTACGAGCAGTACTTC.

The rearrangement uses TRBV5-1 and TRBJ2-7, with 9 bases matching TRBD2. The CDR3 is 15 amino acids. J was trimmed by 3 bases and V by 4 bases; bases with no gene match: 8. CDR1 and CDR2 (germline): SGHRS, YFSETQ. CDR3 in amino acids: CASSQGLATNYEQYF. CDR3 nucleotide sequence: TGCGCCAGCAGCCAAGGACTAGCGACGAACTACGAGCAGTACTTC.

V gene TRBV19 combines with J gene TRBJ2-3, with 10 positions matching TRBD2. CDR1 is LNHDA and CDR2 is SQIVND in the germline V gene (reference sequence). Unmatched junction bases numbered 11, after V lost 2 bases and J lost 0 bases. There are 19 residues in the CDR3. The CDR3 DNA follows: TGTGCCAGTAGTATATGGGGAAATAGCGGGGGGCAAAGCACAGATACGCAGTATTTT. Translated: CASSIWGNSGGQSTDTQYF. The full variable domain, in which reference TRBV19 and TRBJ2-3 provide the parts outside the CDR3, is DGGITQSPKYLFRKEGQNVTLSCEQNLNHDAMYWYRQDPGQGLRLIYYSQIVNDFQKGDIAEGYSVSREKKESFPLTVTSAQKNPTAFYLCASSIWGNSGGQSTDTQYFGPGTRLTVL.

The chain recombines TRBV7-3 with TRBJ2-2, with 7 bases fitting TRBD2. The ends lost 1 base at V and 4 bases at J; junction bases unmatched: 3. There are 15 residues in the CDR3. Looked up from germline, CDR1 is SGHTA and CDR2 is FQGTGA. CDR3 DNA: TGTGCCAGCAGCTTAAGTGGGACTACCACCGGGGAGCTGTTTTTT. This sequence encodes CASSLSGTTTGELFF.

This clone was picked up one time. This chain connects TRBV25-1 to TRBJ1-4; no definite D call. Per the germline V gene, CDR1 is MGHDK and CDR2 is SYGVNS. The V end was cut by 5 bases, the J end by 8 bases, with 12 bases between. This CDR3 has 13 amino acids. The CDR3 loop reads CASSKHLGEKLFF. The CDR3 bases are TGTGCCAGCAGTAAACACCTAGGAGAAAAACTGTTTTTT.

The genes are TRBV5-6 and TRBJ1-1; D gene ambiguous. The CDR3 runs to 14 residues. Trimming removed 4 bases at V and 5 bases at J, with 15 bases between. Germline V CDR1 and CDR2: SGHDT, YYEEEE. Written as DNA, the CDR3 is TGTGCCAGCAGCGTACCGGGCCCGGGAACTGAAGCTTTCTTT. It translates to CASSVPGPGTEAFF.

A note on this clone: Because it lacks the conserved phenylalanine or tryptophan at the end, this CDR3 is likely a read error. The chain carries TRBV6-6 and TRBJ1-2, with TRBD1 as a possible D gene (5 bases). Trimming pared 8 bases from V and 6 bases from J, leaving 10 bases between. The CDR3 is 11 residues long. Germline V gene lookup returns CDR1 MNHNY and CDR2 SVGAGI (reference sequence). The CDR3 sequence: CASLTADGYTL. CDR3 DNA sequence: TGTGCCAGCCTGACAGCTGATGGCTACACCCTC.